A single sample is the source of the 18 T cell receptor beta chains below, sequenced in a study of blood T cell repertoires in COVID-19 (dated by TCRdb to 2020 to 2021). Libraries were prepared through the immunoSEQ multiplex PCR assay. TCRdb re-hosts the immuneACCESS table, in-frame sequences only. Its copies lack some clones; in the studies checked, an unresolved V gene accounts for under half of them, and the cause for the rest is not known. For this sample there are some 90,000 clones; 87% appear just once. About 17% of the sample lies in the top ten. The sample taken for sequencing was peripheral blood. The receptors here all came from an older woman with COVID-19, enrolled during active disease.

The chain combines TRBV10-3 with TRBJ1-1; D ambiguous. This CDR3 is 13 amino acids long. Germline V lookup: CDR1 ENHRY, CDR2 SYGVKD. V dropped 11 bases and J dropped 5 bases, with 18 bases sitting between them. CDR3 sequence: CAATNPGPTEAFF. CDR3 sequence (DNA): TGTGCCGCCACAAATCCTGGCCCTACTGAAGCTTTCTTT.

The V call is TRBV11-2, the J call TRBJ1-3, with no clear D. Germline loops: CDR1 SGHAT, CDR2 FQNNGV. The CDR3 is made up of 13 amino acids. Trimming shortened V by 5 bases and J by 7 bases, and 12 bases separated the two germline ends. CDR3 region: CASSPGIRNTIYF. In nucleotides, the CDR3 is TGTGCCAGCAGCCCCGGGATTCGGAACACCATATATTTT. The entire variable domain, with the rest obtained from reference TRBV11-2 and TRBJ1-3, is as follows: EAGVAQSPRYKIIEKRQSVAFWCNPISGHATLYWYQQILGQGPKLLIQFQNNGVVDDSQLPKDRFSAERLKGVDSTLKIQPAKLEDSAVYLCASSPGIRNTIYFGEGSWLTVV.

The rearrangement uses TRBV27 and TRBJ1-3; D uncertain. CDR1 is MNHEY and CDR2 is SMNVEV in the germline V gene (reference sequence). The CDR3 extends over 14 amino acids. V lost 6 bases, J lost 1 base, and 10 bases lay in between. The CDR3 spells CASRRARSGNTIYF. The CDR3 nucleotides read TGTGCCAGCAGGCGCGCGAGATCTGGAAACACCATATATTTT.

In this sample, this clone turned up a few times. The V call is TRBV7-3, the J call TRBJ2-1, with D unclear. This CDR3 is built from 15 residues. V gave up 2 bases and J gave up 0 bases, with 8 bases separating them. The V gene's germline CDR1 is SGHTA and CDR2 FQGTGA. The DNA for the CDR3 is TGTGCCAGCAGCTTACTCGCGAGCTCCTACAATGAGCAGTTCTTC. It encodes CASSLLASSYNEQFF. The full variable domain, completed using reference TRBV7-3 and TRBJ2-1, is GAGVSQTPSNKVTEKGKYVELRCDPISGHTALYWYRQSLGQGPEFLIYFQGTGAADDSGLPNDRFFAVRPEGSVSTLKIQRTERGDSAVYLCASSLLASSYNEQFFGPGTRLTVL.

This clone was counted a few times. This sequence joins TRBV5-6 and TRBJ2-3, with TRBD2 identical over 12 bases. V shed 4 bases, J shed 0 bases, and the junction held 3 bases outside the gene matches. CDR1 and CDR2 from the germline V gene are SGHDT and YYEEEE. The CDR3 spans 16 residues. The CDR3 region has the DNA TGTGCCAGCAGCGGACTAGCGGGGAGAAGCACAGATACGCAGTATTTT. Translating it yields CASSGLAGRSTDTQYF.

The chain carries TRBV30 and TRBJ2-3; D is unresolved. The CDR3 spans 11 residues. The germline CDR1 and CDR2 sequences are GTSNPN and SVGIG (reference sequence). V lost 5 bases and J 2 bases, leaving 5 bases between the germline ends. The CDR3, as DNA: TGTGCCTGGCGCGCCACAGATACGCAGTATTTT. The encoded protein is CAWRATDTQYF.

V gene TRBV5-1 combines with J gene TRBJ1-6; no clear D. The germline gives CDR1 SGHRS, CDR2 YFSETQ. This CDR3 is built from 15 residues. Trimming removed 3 bases at V and 9 bases at J, with 16 bases between. In DNA, the CDR3 is TGCGCCAGCAGCTCCGCCGAGGCCGGAGTTTCACCCCTCCACTTT. Translated: CASSSAEAGVSPLHF.

CDR3 DNA: TGCGCCTGCTCCTCTCGGGGGGGGACAGTGGTCGCTAATGAGCAGTTCTTC. Amino acids: CACSSRGGTVVANEQFF. The chain combines TRBV4-1 with TRBJ2-1; D possibly corresponds to TRBD2 (8 bases). V lost 11 bases and J lost 7, with 30 bases in between. Germline values: CDR1 MGHRA, CDR2 YSYEKL. CDR3 length: 17 amino acids.

The chain employs TRBV27 and TRBJ1-5; 8 bases match TRBD1. The CDR3 sequence is 17 residues long. V lost 4 bases, J lost 2 bases, and 10 bases stayed unmatched. Germline-derived CDR1 and CDR2 are MNHEY and SMNVEV (reference sequence). The CDR3 DNA reads TGTGCCAGCAGTTCCTCCACGACAGGGGAGCGCAATCAGCCCCAGCATTTT. Encoded protein: CASSSSTTGERNQPQHF.

This clone was seen a single time. The gene calls are TRBV10-1 and TRBJ2-3, with 15 bases identical to TRBD2. CDR3 length: 21 residues. V was clipped by 2 bases and J by 0 bases; unmatched bases: 12. Germline V gives CDR1 WNHNN, CDR2 SYGVQD (reference sequence). The CDR3 sequence is CASSERYPGLAGGRSTDTQYF. The CDR3 DNA is TGCGCCAGCAGTGAGCGGTATCCGGGACTAGCGGGGGGAAGAAGCACAGATACGCAGTATTTT.

CDR3 loop: CASSLVGVDIQYF. As DNA, the CDR3 is TGTGCCAGCAGCTTAGTAGGGGTAGACATTCAGTACTTC. J is TRBJ2-4 and V is TRBV7-9, with D maybe TRBD1 (5 bases). The CDR3 totals 13 residues. V was clipped by 1 base and J by 8 bases, with 9 bases between them. Germline V gene sequence: CDR1 SEHNR, CDR2 FQNEAQ (reference sequence). Together with reference TRBV7-9 and TRBJ2-4, the CDR3 gives the full variable domain: DTGVSQNPRHKITKRGQNVTFRCDPISEHNRLYWYRQTLGQGPEFLTYFQNEAQLEKSRLLSDRFSAERPKGSFSTLEIQRTEQGDSAMYLCASSLVGVDIQYFGAGTRLSVL.

The chain has TRBV28 and TRBJ1-1; D is uncertain. Germline CDR1 is MDHEN and CDR2 is SYDVKM. The CDR3 sequence is 18 residues long. The V end was cut by 4 bases, the J end by 3 bases, with 24 bases between. The CDR3 sequence: CASSSWILRTGRDTEAFF. CDR3 DNA: TGTGCCAGCAGTTCTTGGATCCTAAGGACTGGTAGGGACACTGAAGCTTTCTTT. The whole variable domain, filled in from reference TRBV28 and TRBJ1-1, reads DVKVTQSSRYLVKRTGEKVFLECVQDMDHENMFWYRQDPGLGLRLIYFSYDVKMKEKGDIPEGYSVSREKKERFSLILESASTNQTSMYLCASSSWILRTGRDTEAFFGQGTRLTVV.

Here the CDR3 reads CASSPMDGGEGYGYTF. In nucleotides, the CDR3 is TGTGCCAGCTCACCAATGGATGGCGGGGAGGGCTATGGCTACACCTTC. The chain recombines TRBV18 with TRBJ1-2, with D hard to call. The CDR3 is made up of 16 amino acids. Germline CDR1 KGHSH, CDR2 LQKENI. Trimming left V 2 bases short and J 4 bases short, with 17 bases between.

The chain has TRBV9 and TRBJ2-1, with TRBD2 matching 9 bases. Trimming cost V 2 bases and J 3 bases; bases outside gene matches: 3. This CDR3 has 15 residues. The germline V gene has CDR1 SGDLS and CDR2 YYNGEE. Here the CDR3 reads CASSVYSGGYNEQFF. The CDR3 nucleotides read TGTGCCAGCAGCGTTTATAGCGGGGGCTACAATGAGCAGTTCTTC. Complete variable domain (other parts from reference TRBV9 and TRBJ2-1): DSGVTQTPKHLITATGQRVTLRCSPRSGDLSVYWYQQSLDQGLQFLIQYYNGEERAKGNILERFSAQQFPDLHSELNLSSLELGDSALYFCASSVYSGGYNEQFFGPGTRLTVL.

This clone was recorded once. The CDR3 here is CASSLDRGRYNSPLHF. Written as DNA, the CDR3 is TGTGCCAGCAGCTTGGACAGGGGGAGGTACAATTCACCCCTCCACTTT. The rearrangement uses TRBV5-6 and TRBJ1-6, with 8 bases matching TRBD1. The CDR3 runs to 16 residues. Germline lookup yields CDR1 SGHDT and CDR2 YYEEEE. Trimming took 0 bases from V and 7 from J; bases not matched to a gene: 6.

The V gene is TRBV5-1, the J gene TRBJ2-2, with 7 positions matching TRBD2. The CDR3 extends over 15 amino acids. The germline V gene has CDR1 SGHRS and CDR2 YFSETQ. V was clipped by 6 bases and J by 6 bases; unmatched bases: 11. The chain's CDR3 is CASTPLPGGSGELFF. The CDR3, as DNA: TGCGCCAGCACCCCCCTGCCGGGGGGATCCGGGGAGCTGTTTTTT.

The chain couples TRBV7-3 to TRBJ1-1; tentative D call: TRBD1 (5 bases). The germline CDR1 and CDR2 sequences are SGHTA and FQGTGA. V was cut by 6 bases and J by 1 base, with 9 bases left in between. The CDR3 is 13 amino acids. The DNA of the CDR3 is TGTGCCAGCAGAAGACAGCCGAACACTGAAGCTTTCTTT. Translation gives CASRRQPNTEAFF.

This rearrangement joins TRBV6-2 or TRBV6-3 to TRBJ1-5; D remains ambiguous. CDR3 length equals 12 residues. Trimming shortened V by 2 bases and J by 5 bases, and 4 bases separated the two germline ends. The V gene's germline CDR1 is MNHEY and CDR2 SVGEGT. CDR3 region: CASSYPYQPQHF. CDR3 sequence (DNA): TGTGCCAGCAGTTACCCATATCAGCCCCAGCATTTT.